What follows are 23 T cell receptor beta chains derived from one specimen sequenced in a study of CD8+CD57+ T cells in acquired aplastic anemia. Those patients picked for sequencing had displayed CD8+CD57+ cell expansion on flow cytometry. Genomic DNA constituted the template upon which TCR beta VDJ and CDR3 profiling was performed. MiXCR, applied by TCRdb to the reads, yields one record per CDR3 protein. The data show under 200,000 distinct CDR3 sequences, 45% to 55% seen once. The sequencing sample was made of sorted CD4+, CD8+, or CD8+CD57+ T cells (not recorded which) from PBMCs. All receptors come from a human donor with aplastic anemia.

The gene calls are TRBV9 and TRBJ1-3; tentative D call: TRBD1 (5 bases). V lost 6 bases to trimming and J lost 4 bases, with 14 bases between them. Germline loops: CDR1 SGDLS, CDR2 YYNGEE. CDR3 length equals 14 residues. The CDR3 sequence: CASKSGNSGNTIYF. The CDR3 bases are TGTGCCAGCAAGTCAGGGAATTCCGGAAACACCATATATTTT. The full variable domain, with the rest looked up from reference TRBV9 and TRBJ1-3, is DSGVTQTPKHLITATGQRVTLRCSPRSGDLSVYWYQQSLDQGLQFLIQYYNGEERAKGNILERFSAQQFPDLHSELNLSSLELGDSALYFCASKSGNSGNTIYFGEGSWLTVV.

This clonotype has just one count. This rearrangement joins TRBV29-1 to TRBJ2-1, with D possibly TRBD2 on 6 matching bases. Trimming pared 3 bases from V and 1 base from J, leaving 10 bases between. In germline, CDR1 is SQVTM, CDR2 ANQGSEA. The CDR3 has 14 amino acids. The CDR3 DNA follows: TGCAGCGTTGAGCCGGGACTGTCCTACAATGAGCAGTTCTTC. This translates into CSVEPGLSYNEQFF.

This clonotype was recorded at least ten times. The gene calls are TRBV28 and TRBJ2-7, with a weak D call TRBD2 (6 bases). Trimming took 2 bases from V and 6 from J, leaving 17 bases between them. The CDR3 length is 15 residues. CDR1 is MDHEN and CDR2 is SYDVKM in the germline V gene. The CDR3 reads CASSLQAGPSREQYF. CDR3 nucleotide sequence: TGTGCCAGCAGTTTACAAGCGGGCCCTTCACGCGAGCAGTACTTC.

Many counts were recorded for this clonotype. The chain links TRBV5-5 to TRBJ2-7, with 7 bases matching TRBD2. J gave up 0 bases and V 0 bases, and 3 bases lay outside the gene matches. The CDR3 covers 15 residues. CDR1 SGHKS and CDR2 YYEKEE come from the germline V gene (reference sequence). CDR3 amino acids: CASSLGLAASYEQYF. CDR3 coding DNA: TGTGCCAGCAGCTTGGGACTAGCTGCCTCCTACGAGCAGTACTTC. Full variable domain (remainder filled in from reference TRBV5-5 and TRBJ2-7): DAGVTQSPTHLIKTRGQQVTLRCSPISGHKSVSWYQQVLGQGPQFIFQYYEKEERGRGNFPDRFSARQFPNYSSELNVNALLLGDSALYLCASSLGLAASYEQYFGPGTRLTVT.

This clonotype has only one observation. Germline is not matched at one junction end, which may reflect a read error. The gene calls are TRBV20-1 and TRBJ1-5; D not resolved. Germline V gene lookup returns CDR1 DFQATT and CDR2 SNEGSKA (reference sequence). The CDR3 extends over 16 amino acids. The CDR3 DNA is TGCAGTGCTAGAGCCGCTAGCGGGATCGGCAATCAGCCCCAGCGTTTT. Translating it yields CSARAASGIGNQPQRF.

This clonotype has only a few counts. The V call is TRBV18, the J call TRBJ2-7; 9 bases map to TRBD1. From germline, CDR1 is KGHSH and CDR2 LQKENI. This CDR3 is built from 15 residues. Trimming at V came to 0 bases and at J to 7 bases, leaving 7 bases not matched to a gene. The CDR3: CASSPPGTGSGEQYF. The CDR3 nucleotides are TGTGCCAGCTCACCACCTGGGACAGGGAGTGGGGAGCAGTACTTC.

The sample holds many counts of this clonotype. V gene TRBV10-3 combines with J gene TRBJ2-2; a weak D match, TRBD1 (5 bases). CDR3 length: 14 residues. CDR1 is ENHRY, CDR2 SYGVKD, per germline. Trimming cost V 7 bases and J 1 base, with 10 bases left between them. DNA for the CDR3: TGTGCCATCAACCCTGGACAGAACACCGGGGAGCTGTTTTTT. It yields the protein CAINPGQNTGELFF.

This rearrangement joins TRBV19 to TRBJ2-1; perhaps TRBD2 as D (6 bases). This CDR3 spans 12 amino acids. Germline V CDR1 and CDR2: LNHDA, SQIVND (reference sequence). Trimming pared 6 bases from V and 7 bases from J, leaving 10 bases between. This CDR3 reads CASSHRENEQFF. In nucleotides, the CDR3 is TGTGCCAGTAGCCATCGGGAGAATGAGCAGTTCTTC.

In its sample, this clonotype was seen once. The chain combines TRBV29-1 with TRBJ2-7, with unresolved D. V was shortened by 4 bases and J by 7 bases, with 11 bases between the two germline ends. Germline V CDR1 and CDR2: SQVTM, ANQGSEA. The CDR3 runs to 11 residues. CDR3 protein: CSVAITGEQYF. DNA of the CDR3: TGCAGCGTTGCGATCACCGGGGAGCAGTACTTC.

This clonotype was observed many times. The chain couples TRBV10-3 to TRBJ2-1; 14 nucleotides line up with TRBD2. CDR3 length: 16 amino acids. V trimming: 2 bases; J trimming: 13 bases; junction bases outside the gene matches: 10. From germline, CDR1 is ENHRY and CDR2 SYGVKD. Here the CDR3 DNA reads TGTGCCATCAGTGAGAAGGCCGGGACTAGCGGGAGTGATCAGTTCTTC. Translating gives CAISEKAGTSGSDQFF.

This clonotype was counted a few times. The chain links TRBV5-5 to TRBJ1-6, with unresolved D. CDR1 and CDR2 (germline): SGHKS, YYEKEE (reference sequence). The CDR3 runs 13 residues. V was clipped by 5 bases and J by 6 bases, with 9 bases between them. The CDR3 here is CASRADGNSPLHF. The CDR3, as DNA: TGTGCCAGCAGGGCCGACGGTAATTCACCCCTCCACTTT.

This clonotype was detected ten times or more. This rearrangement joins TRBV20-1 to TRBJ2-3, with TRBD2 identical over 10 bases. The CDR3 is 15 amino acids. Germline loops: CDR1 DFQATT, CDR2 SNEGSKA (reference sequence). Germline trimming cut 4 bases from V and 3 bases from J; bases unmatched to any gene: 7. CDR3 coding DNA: TGCAGTGCTACTTCACTAGCGGGGCTTACAGATACGCAGTATTTT. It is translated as CSATSLAGLTDTQYF.

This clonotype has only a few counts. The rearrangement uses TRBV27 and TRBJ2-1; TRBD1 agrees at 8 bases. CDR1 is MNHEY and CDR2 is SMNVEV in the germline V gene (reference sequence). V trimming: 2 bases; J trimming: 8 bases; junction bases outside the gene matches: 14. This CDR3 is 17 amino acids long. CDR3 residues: CASSLGQGALLMDEQFF. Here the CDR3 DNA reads TGTGCCAGCAGTTTAGGGCAGGGGGCCCTTCTAATGGATGAGCAGTTCTTC.

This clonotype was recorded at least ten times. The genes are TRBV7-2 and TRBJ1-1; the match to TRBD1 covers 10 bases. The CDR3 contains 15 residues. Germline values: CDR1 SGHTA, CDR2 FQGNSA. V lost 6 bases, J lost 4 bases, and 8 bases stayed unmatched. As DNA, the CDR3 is TGTGCCAGCAGTAGCGACAGGGGGCGAGGCACTGAAGCTTTCTTT. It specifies CASSSDRGRGTEAFF.

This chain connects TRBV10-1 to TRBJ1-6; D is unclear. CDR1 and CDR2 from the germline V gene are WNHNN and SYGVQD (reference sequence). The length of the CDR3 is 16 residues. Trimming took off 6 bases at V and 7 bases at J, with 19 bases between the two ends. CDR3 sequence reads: CASSRRPRGGNSPLHF. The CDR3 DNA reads TGCGCCAGCAGCCGGAGGCCACGGGGTGGAAATTCACCCCTCCACTTT.

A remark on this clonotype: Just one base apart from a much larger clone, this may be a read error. The CDR3 bases are TGTGCCAGCAGCGGGACCCCGGGTCGCCACGAGCAGTACTTC. Amino acids: CASSGTPGRHEQYF. The chain combines TRBV6-2 or TRBV6-3 with TRBJ2-7; tentatively, D is TRBD1 or TRBD2 (5 bases each). In germline, CDR1 is MNHEY, CDR2 SVGEGT. There are 14 residues in the CDR3. Trimming took 6 bases from V and 5 from J, leaving 17 bases between them.

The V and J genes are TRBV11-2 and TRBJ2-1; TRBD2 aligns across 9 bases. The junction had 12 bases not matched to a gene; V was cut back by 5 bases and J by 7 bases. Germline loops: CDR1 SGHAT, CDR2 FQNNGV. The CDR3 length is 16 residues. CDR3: CASSPTSGRVKNEQFF. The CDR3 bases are TGTGCCAGCAGCCCTACTAGCGGGCGAGTAAAGAATGAGCAGTTCTTC.

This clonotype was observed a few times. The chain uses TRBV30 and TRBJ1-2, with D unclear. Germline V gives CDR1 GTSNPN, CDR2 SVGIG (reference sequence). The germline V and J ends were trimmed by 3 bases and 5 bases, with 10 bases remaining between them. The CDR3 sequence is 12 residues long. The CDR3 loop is CAWSGRWYGYTF. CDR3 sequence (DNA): TGTGCCTGGAGCGGACGCTGGTATGGCTACACCTTC.

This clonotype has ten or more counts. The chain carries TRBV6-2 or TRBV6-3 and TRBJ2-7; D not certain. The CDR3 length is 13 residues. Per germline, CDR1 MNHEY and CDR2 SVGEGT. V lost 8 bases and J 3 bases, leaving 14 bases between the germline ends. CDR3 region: CASGLWQFYEQYF. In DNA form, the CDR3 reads TGTGCCAGCGGTCTGTGGCAGTTCTACGAGCAGTACTTC.

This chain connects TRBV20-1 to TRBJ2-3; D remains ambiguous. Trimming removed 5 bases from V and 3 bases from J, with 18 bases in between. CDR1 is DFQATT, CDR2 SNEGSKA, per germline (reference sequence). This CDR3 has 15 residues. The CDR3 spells CSAPGQTVRTDTQYF. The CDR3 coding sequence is TGCAGTGCTCCCGGGCAGACCGTAAGGACAGATACGCAGTATTTT.

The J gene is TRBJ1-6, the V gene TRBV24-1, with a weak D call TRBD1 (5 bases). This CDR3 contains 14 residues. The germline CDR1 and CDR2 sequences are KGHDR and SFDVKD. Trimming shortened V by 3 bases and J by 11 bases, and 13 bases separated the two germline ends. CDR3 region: CATSDLRGEPPLHF. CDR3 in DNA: TGTGCCACCAGTGATCTTCGGGGGGAACCACCCCTCCACTTT.

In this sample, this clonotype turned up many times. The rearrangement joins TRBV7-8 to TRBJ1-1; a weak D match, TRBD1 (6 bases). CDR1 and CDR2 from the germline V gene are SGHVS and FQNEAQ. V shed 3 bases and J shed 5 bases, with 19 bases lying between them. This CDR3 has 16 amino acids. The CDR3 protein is CASSFGKRGAGTEAFF. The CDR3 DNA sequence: TGTGCCAGCAGCTTTGGGAAACGGGGGGCAGGGACTGAAGCTTTCTTT.

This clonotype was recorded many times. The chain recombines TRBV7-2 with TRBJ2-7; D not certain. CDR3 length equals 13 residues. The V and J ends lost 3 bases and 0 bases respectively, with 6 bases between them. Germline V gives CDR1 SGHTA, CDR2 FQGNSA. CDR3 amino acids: CASSFGSSYEQYF. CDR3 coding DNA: TGTGCCAGCAGCTTTGGCAGCTCCTACGAGCAGTACTTC.